The following is a T cell receptor (beta chain) sequence with its context. Its antigen is undetermined. The sample belongs to a study of shared clonotypes between healthy human individuals. CD45RA+ naive and CD45RA-negative memory subsets were separated from CD4+ cells. Researchers divided each subset's genomic DNA evenly across several immunoSEQ plates. Sequencing was performed with immunoSEQ multiplex PCR; in TCRdb, only in-frame clones are kept and a portion is missing. Of around 2,000,000 clones listed, roughly 94% are singletons. Study-wide findings and caveats: Relative to their counterparts shared across all four donors, non-shared clonotypes exhibited diminished generation probabilities. Larger estimated richness was generally recorded for naive subsets relative to memory subsets.

The CDR3 totals 14 residues. V was shortened by 3 bases and J by 6 bases, with 11 bases between the two germline ends. Germline V CDR1 and CDR2: LGHNA, YNFKEQ. The specimen was naive CD4+ T cells sorted from blood. Sample subset: CD45RA+ positively selected. The chain uses TRBV4-2 and TRBJ2-2; a weak D match, TRBD2 (7 bases). This sequence was found in a young man in good health. The CDR3 loop reads CASSQEGGPGELFF. CDR3 in DNA: TGTGCCAGCAGCCAGGAGGGGGGGCCCGGGGAGCTGTTTTTT.